This T cell receptor beta chain was identified in a study of T cells in Graves' hyperthyroidism and ophthalmopathy. The CDR3 runs to 18 residues. The germline V and J ends were trimmed by 1 base and 1 base, with 19 bases remaining between them. Germline V gene lookup returns CDR1 SGHVS and CDR2 FQNEAQ. TCR beta CDR3 region amplification was performed from RNA transcripts. First-round RT-PCR targeting the TCR CDR3 was performed with the HTBI primer set. TCRdb called the multiplex PCR reads again in MiXCR, with one record for every CDR3 protein. This sample has over 400,000 distinct CDR3 sequences; approximately 15% occur once, and the top ten carry around 14%.

The sequence was collected from a man between 18 and 35 years old with Graves' ophthalmopathy. The sequencing sample was made of blood. The genes are TRBV7-8 and TRBJ1-1; D remains ambiguous. The CDR3 loop reads CASSLGFRGLAGNTEAFF. The CDR3 DNA follows: TGTGCCAGCAGCTTAGGATTCCGCGGCCTTGCGGGGAACACTGAAGCTTTCTTT. Variable domain in full (rest from reference TRBV7-8 and TRBJ1-1): GAGVSQSPRYKVAKRGQDVALRCDPISGHVSLFWYQQALGQGPEFLTYFQNEAQLDKSGLPSDRFFAERPEGSVSTLKIQRTQQEDSAVYLCASSLGFRGLAGNTEAFFGQGTRLTVV.